This T cell receptor (beta chain) was retrieved from a study of blood T cell repertoires in COVID-19 (dated by TCRdb to 2020 to 2021). Regarding the research as a whole: Samples from collaborators originated in the United States, Italy and Spain and spanned both the acute and convalescent phases of COVID-19. The material from the prospective study consisted of cDNA or gDNA derived from T cells, B-cell-depleted T cells, or PBMCs. Subjects who had been exposed to COVID-19, were actively infected with it, or had recovered from it provided the deeply sampled blood TCRbeta repertoires that made up the dataset. The repertoires were released in a freely available public database intended as a resource for research on the immune response to SARS-CoV-2. Samples came from the ongoing ImmuneRACE study (first 160 participants) plus 1,254 subjects from 6 global collaborators. A de-identified subject ID, COVID-19 status, age in years and sex were almost always included in the sample metadata. HLA class I and class II types, where available, came from metadata supplied by the sample provider rather than from assay-based typing. Study-level results and caveats: The amount of clinical and demographic metadata varied by source and participant and was provided uncurated.

A note on this clone: Its specific antigen is unknown. Per-nucleotide qualities are absent, and no much larger clonotype sits a single base away.

The CDR3 measures 13 amino acids from cysteine to phenylalanine. Only CDR3 DNA remains: 39 bases, in frame from the first base. A distance of 4 bases separates the germline ends of V and J, which lose 0 bases and 2 bases respectively. Each collaborating institution followed its own protocols to collect whole blood in K2EDTA tubes. Collaborator samples were shipped for TCRbeta analysis as frozen whole blood, isolated PBMCs, or DNA extracted from either sample type. TCRbeta CDR3 regions were amplified from genomic DNA using the immunoSEQ Assay, a bias-controlled multiplex PCR. In the paper's pipeline: Within the assay, amplification of reference gene primers was used to estimate how many nucleated cells each sample contained. Sequence reads were collapsed and filtered to measure the absolute abundance of every unique TCRbeta CDR3 rearrangement. Productive Simpson clonality was computed per sample as the square root of Simpson's diversity index over productive rearrangements. The clones in this table, taken by TCRdb from immuneACCESS, are in-frame only. Not every clone is retained; where verified, under half of the shortfall comes from an unresolved V gene, and the cause of the rest is unknown. For V, J and clone size, that table is used; D and trimming come from the DNA. This sample lists about 55,000 clones; about nine tenths were detected once. Roughly 2.5% of the sample belongs to the ten largest clones.

Sequencing was carried out using peripheral blood. This clonotype was sampled from an older man with acute or convalescent COVID-19. The receptor chain draws on TRBV12-3 or TRBV12-4 and TRBJ1-1, with the D gene too uncertain to name. The CDR3 amino acid sequence is: CASSLARNTEAFF. Here is the DNA: TGTGCCAGCAGTTTAGCGAGAAACACTGAAGCTTTCTTT.